This T cell receptor (beta chain) was retrieved from a study of cytomegalovirus exposure and HLA in healthy donors. Regarding the study as a whole: In a later analysis, several top co-occurrence clusters appeared linked to parvovirus B19, influenza, CMV and Epstein-Barr virus. Reports described diagnosis of cytomegalovirus status by the classifier as highly specific and sensitive. In a later analysis, TCR beta V- and J-gene trimming showed a link to a missense DCLRE1C variant.

There are a few counts of this clone. What it binds is unknown. The CDR3 is 15 residues long. Germline V CDR1 and CDR2: ENHRY, SYGVKD. V lost 0 bases and J lost 6, with 13 bases in between. Vbeta (60) and Jbeta (13) primers were used in the PCR. Profiled with immunoSEQ multiplex PCR; TCRdb holds only in-frame clones, not every one. The sample has 100,000 to 150,000 clones, over 70% seen once. V usage is TRBV10-3 and J usage is TRBJ2-3; D perhaps matches TRBD1 (6 bases). The source is a woman aged 40-49 years in good health and CMV-seronegative. The specimen was PBMCs. For the CDR3, the DNA is TGTGCCATCAGTGAGTCGAAGCAGGGGTTGGATACGCAGTATTTT. Its protein product is CAISESKQGLDTQYF.